Below are 24 T cell receptor beta chains sequenced from a single sample in a study of T cell clonality in common variable immunodeficiency. Libraries were prepared by immunoSEQ multiplex PCR; TCRdb keeps only in-frame clonotypes and omits some of them. The profile covers roughly 48,000 clones, none occurring a single time. The sequenced sample consisted of peripheral blood mononuclear cells. Every receptor here comes from a person between 18 and 75 years old in good health.

There are many counts of this clone. With the read ending 3 residues before the CDR3 end, the germline J gene is used to fill in that end. This chain joins TRBV29-1 and TRBJ1-3, with 7 positions matching TRBD1. There are 13 residues in the CDR3. The junction had 6 bases not matched to a gene; V was cut back by 7 bases and J by 3 bases. Germline CDR1 reads SQVTM; CDR2 reads ANQGSEA. The CDR3 reads CSGYRQGGNTIYF. Incomplete CDR3 DNA: TGCAGCGGCTACCGACAGGGTGGAAACACC.

Many counts were recorded for this clone. From the germline J gene comes the end of the CDR3, since the read stops 3 residues before it. The chain is built from TRBV19 and TRBJ1-1; D is unresolved. In germline, CDR1 is LNHDA, CDR2 SQIVND (reference sequence). Trimming removed 1 base from V and 5 bases from J, with 17 bases in between. CDR3 length: 16 residues. CDR3 DNA (partial): TGTGCCAGTAGTATAGGGGCGGGAAACGTTAGGACTGAA. Translated: CASSIGAGNVRTE. The CDR3 reads in full as CASSIGAGNVRTEAFF.

At least ten counts were recorded for this clone. The read finishes 3 residues shy of the CDR3 end, and the germline J gene is used to complete it. The chain is built from TRBV7-2 and TRBJ2-5; D not resolved. Germline CDR1 reads SGHTA; CDR2 reads FQGNSA. V was shortened by 7 bases and J by 7 bases, with 13 bases between the two germline ends. The CDR3 extends over 12 amino acids. CDR3 DNA (partial): TGTGCCAGCACCGGTCTGTACGGGACC. Translation gives CASTGLYGT. The complete CDR3 reads CASTGLYGTQYF.

This clone was recorded many times. Read data end 3 residues before the CDR3 end; the end is taken from the germline J gene. V gene TRBV20-1 combines with J gene TRBJ2-3; D perhaps matches TRBD2 (6 bases). V was clipped by 0 bases and J by 7 bases, with 11 bases between them. The CDR3 extends over 13 amino acids. Per germline, CDR1 DFQATT and CDR2 SNEGSKA (reference sequence). The chain's CDR3 is CSAREEGLNTQYF. CDR3 DNA (partial): TGCAGTGCTAGAGAGGAGGGGCTAAATACG.

This clone has a count of ten or more. The read terminates 3 residues ahead of where the CDR3 ends, so the germline J gene completes it. The rearrangement joins TRBV20-1 to TRBJ1-1; D is possibly TRBD1 (5 bases). Germline assignment: CDR1 DFQATT and CDR2 SNEGSKA (reference sequence). CDR3 length: 13 residues. With 4 bases removed from V and 7 bases from J, the gap between germline ends came to 16 bases. CDR3 DNA, as far as it was read: TGCAGTGCTACCACCGGCCACGGGGGTGAA. It yields the protein CSATTGHGGE. In full, the CDR3 reads CSATTGHGGEAFF.

The table lists this clone with many counts. The junction differs from germline at one of its ends, possibly a read error. The read ends 3 residues early relative to the CDR3; the germline J gene fills the gap. This chain connects TRBV19 to TRBJ2-3; 7 nucleotides align to TRBD2. From germline, CDR1 is LNHDA and CDR2 SQIVND (reference sequence). The CDR3 runs 13 residues. CDR3 bases read: TGTGCCAGTAGGATAGCGGGTACAGATACG. This codes for CASRIAGTDT. In full, the CDR3 reads CASRIAGTDTQYF.

Many counts were recorded for this clone. Read sequence stops 3 residues before the CDR3 end, and the germline J gene provides the missing end. This rearrangement joins TRBV6-4 to TRBJ2-6; D call uncertain. V was pared by 4 bases and J by 0 bases, with 7 bases between. Germline V gives CDR1 MRHNA, CDR2 SNTAGT. The CDR3 extends over 15 amino acids. The CDR3 here is CASSGVPSGANVLTF. CDR3 DNA (partial): TGTGCCAGCAGTGGCGTCCCCTCTGGGGCCAACGTC.

This clone showed up many times. The read ends 3 residues shy of where the CDR3 ends; the end is completed using the germline J gene. The same CDR3 arises from other DNA sequences in this sample as well. The chain uses TRBV5-6 and TRBJ1-2, with D possibly being TRBD1 (6 bases). The CDR3 loop spans 14 amino acids. Germline V gene lookup returns CDR1 SGHDT and CDR2 YYEEEE. Trimming cost V 0 bases and J 1 base, with 7 bases left between them. The covered CDR3 bases are TGTGCCAGCAGCTTGGGGGGGCGTAACTATGGC. Translating gives CASSLGGRNYG. The CDR3 as a whole reads CASSLGGRNYGYTF.

This clone appeared a few times. The read ends 3 residues shy of where the CDR3 ends; the end is completed using the germline J gene. The J gene is TRBJ1-4, the V gene TRBV7-9; no firm D call. Trimming cost V 7 bases and J 6 bases, with 6 bases left between them. CDR3 size: 11 residues. CDR1 and CDR2 (germline): SEHNR, FQNEAQ (reference sequence). The CDR3 sequence is CASTRDEKLFF. The DNA read from the CDR3 is TGTGCCAGCACCAGAGATGAAAAA. Drawing the rest from reference TRBV7-9 and TRBJ1-4, the complete variable domain is DTGVSQNPRHKITKRGQNVTFRCDPISEHNRLYWYRQTLGQGPEFLTYFQNEAQLEKSRLLSDRFSAERPKGSFSTLEIQRTEQGDSAMYLCASTRDEKLFFGSGTQLSVL.

This clone has ten or more counts. The read terminates 3 residues before the CDR3 end, so the remaining end is supplied by the germline J gene. The V gene is TRBV29-1, the J gene TRBJ2-2; 8 bases are a match to TRBD1. The CDR3 totals 18 residues. Germline CDR1 and CDR2: SQVTM and ANQGSEA. Germline trimming cut 7 bases from V and 4 bases from J; bases unmatched to any gene: 20. CDR3 DNA, as far as it was read: TGCAGCGCATATAGGACAGGGTGGGGTTACGAAAGCACCGGGGAG. Translated, it gives CSAYRTGWGYESTGE. The CDR3 as a whole reads CSAYRTGWGYESTGELFF.

This clone appeared a few times. The CDR3 end falls 3 residues outside the read, so it is completed with the germline J gene. The rearrangement links TRBV30 to TRBJ1-6; 9 bases agree with TRBD1. The length of the CDR3 is 15 residues. CDR1 and CDR2 (germline): GTSNPN, SVGIG (reference sequence). Trimming removed 4 bases from V and 5 bases from J; junction bases left unmatched: 6. Here the CDR3 reads CAWNPRDRDNSPLHF. CDR3 bases read: TGTGCCTGGAACCCAAGGGACAGGGATAATTCACCC. Full variable domain (remainder filled in from reference TRBV30 and TRBJ1-6): SQTIHQWPATLVQPVGSPLSLECTVEGTSNPNLYWYRQAAGRGLQLLFYSVGIGQISSEVPQNLSASRPQDRQFILSSKKLLLSDSGFYLCAWNPRDRDNSPLHFGNGTRLTVT.

This clone was counted a few times. The DNA ends 3 residues before the CDR3 does, and the rest of the CDR3 is filled in from the germline J gene. The genes are TRBV19 and TRBJ1-2; perhaps TRBD1 as D (6 bases). Germline CDR1 and CDR2: LNHDA and SQIVND (reference sequence). This CDR3 spans 16 amino acids. The CDR3 DNA, read in part, is TGTGCCAGTAAGGAGGCCCACGGACAGCATCGTGGAGGC. Amino acids: CASKEAHGQHRGG. The CDR3 reads in full as CASKEAHGQHRGGYTF.

At least ten counts were recorded for this clone. The CDR3 goes on 3 residues after the read ends, and that part is filled in from the germline J gene. The gene calls are TRBV6-2 or TRBV6-3 and TRBJ2-3, with 12 bases lining up with TRBD2. The trim removed 9 bases at V and 6 bases at J, leaving 4 bases unmatched. The germline V gene has CDR1 MNHEY and CDR2 SVGEGT. The CDR3 consists of 13 residues. The CDR3 is CASSSGRGDTQYF. The sequenced CDR3 bases are TGTGCCAGTTCTAGCGGGAGGGGTGATACG.

This clone was counted many times. Read coverage stops 3 residues before the CDR3 terminus; the germline J gene supplies the remainder. V gene TRBV30 combines with J gene TRBJ1-1, with TRBD1 matching 7 bases. Germline loops: CDR1 GTSNPN, CDR2 SVGIG (reference sequence). Trimming removed 1 base from V and 6 bases from J; junction bases left unmatched: 5. The CDR3 sequence is 13 residues long. CDR3 region: CAWSETGRSEAFF. The CDR3 bases that were read are TGTGCCTGGAGTGAGACAGGGAGATCTGAA.

This clone was seen many times. The observed sequence ends 3 residues before the CDR3 terminus, with the missing tail filled in from the germline J gene. The chain employs TRBV18 and TRBJ2-2; possible D gene TRBD1, 5 bases. The CDR3 has 14 residues. In germline, CDR1 is KGHSH, CDR2 LQKENI. The V end lost 3 bases, the J end lost 4 bases, and 9 bases lay between the germline ends. The sequenced part of the CDR3 DNA is TGTGCCAGCTCACCCGACAGCATCACCGGGGAG. This gives the protein CASSPDSITGE. The full CDR3 reads CASSPDSITGELFF.

This clone showed up just a few times. The DNA ends 3 residues before the CDR3 does, and the rest of the CDR3 is filled in from the germline J gene. This chain links TRBV2 with TRBJ2-3, with a weak D call TRBD2 (6 bases). CDR3 length: 15 residues. CDR1 and CDR2 from the germline V gene are SNHLY and FYNNEI. The chain's CDR3 is CASSGGRTMNQPQYF. The sequenced CDR3 bases are TGTGCCAGCAGCGGGGGACGGACCATGAATCAGCCG.

This clone has just a few counts. CDR3 bases read: TGTGCCAGCAGCCCACAGCCGGACAGAACCTACGAG. Protein product: CASSPQPDRTYE. The entire CDR3 reads CASSPQPDRTYEQYF. The chain recombines TRBV7-2 with TRBJ2-7; tentative D call: TRBD1 (6 bases). The observed sequence ends 3 residues before the CDR3 terminus, with the missing tail filled in from the germline J gene. Trimming stripped 5 bases from V and 2 bases from J, with 16 bases between. The CDR3 has 15 amino acids. Germline V CDR1 and CDR2: SGHTA, FQGNSA.

This clone came up many times. The junction departs from the called germline gene at one end, perhaps through a read error. The sequenced fragment ends 3 residues before the CDR3 boundary, so the rest is inferred from the germline J gene. The chain joins TRBV20-1 to TRBJ2-1; maybe TRBD2 (6 bases). The CDR3 has 12 amino acids. Germline CDR1 reads DFQATT; CDR2 reads SNEGSKA (reference sequence). Partial CDR3 DNA: TGCAGTGCCAGAGCGGGTCCTAATGAG. Amino acid sequence: CSARAGPNE. The whole CDR3 is CSARAGPNEQFF.

In its sample, this clone was seen a few times. The observed sequence ends 3 residues before the CDR3 terminus, with the missing tail filled in from the germline J gene. V and J are TRBV7-2 and TRBJ1-2; a possible D gene is TRBD1 (6 bases). This CDR3 is 14 amino acids long. Trimming took off 6 bases at V and 5 bases at J, with 16 bases between the two ends. CDR1 is SGHTA and CDR2 is FQGNSA in the germline V gene. The CDR3 here is CASSSDRSRYGYTF. CDR3 bases read: TGTGCCAGCAGTTCCGACAGGAGCCGTTATGGC.

The sample holds many counts of this clone. Read coverage stops 3 residues before the CDR3 terminus; the germline J gene supplies the remainder. The chain couples TRBV7-3 to TRBJ2-3; D is possibly TRBD2 (6 bases). The germline gives CDR1 SGHTA, CDR2 FQGTGA. V was trimmed by 1 base and J by 0 bases, leaving 11 bases between them. The CDR3 is made up of 16 amino acids. The sequenced CDR3 bases are TGTGCCAGCAGCTTAATTGGCGGGGCTAGCACAGATACG. Its translation is CASSLIGGASTDT. In full, the CDR3 reads CASSLIGGASTDTQYF.

As concerns this clone: The read ends 3 residues before the CDR3 terminus; that terminus is restored from the germline J gene. V is TRBV7-2 and J is TRBJ2-3; no definite D call. Germline V gives CDR1 SGHTA, CDR2 FQGNSA. This CDR3 is built from 12 residues. The part of the CDR3 DNA that was read is TGTGCCAGCAGCTTTGTGATTGCGACG. Residues: CASSFVIAT. The full-length CDR3 reads as CASSFVIATQYF.

Notes on this clone: The CDR3 goes on 3 residues after the read ends, and that part is filled in from the germline J gene. The chain is built from TRBV6-1 and TRBJ1-5, with a tentative D call TRBD1 (6 bases). The length of the CDR3 is 14 residues. Deletions cut 4 bases from V and 0 bases from J, with 7 bases between. Germline lookup yields CDR1 MNHNS and CDR2 SASEGT. The CDR3 loop reads CASSGQVSNQPQHF. CDR3 DNA, as far as it was read: TGTGCCAGCAGTGGACAGGTTAGCAATCAGCCC.

This clone was detected many times. The read falls 3 residues short of the CDR3 end, and the missing part is taken from the germline J gene. V gene TRBV7-2 combines with J gene TRBJ2-6; weak D call: TRBD1 (5 bases). This CDR3 is 17 amino acids long. CDR1 is SGHTA, CDR2 FQGNSA, per germline. V was pared by 0 bases and J by 0 bases, with 9 bases between. The CDR3 loop is CASSLAAGLSGANVLTF. CDR3 DNA, as far as it was read: TGTGCCAGCAGCTTAGCGGCAGGGCTCTCTGGGGCCAACGTC.

This clone was seen a handful of times. The read is 3 residues too short to cover the CDR3 end, so that end is filled in from the germline J gene. The chain uses TRBV19 and TRBJ1-5; no clear D gene. The CDR3 spans 16 residues. Germline CDR1 and CDR2: LNHDA and SQIVND (reference sequence). V lost 3 bases to trimming and J lost 9 bases, with 21 bases between them. The CDR3 is CASSMLAGTRGAPQHF. The CDR3 bases that were read are TGTGCCAGTAGTATGCTTGCGGGAACCCGAGGAGCGCCC.